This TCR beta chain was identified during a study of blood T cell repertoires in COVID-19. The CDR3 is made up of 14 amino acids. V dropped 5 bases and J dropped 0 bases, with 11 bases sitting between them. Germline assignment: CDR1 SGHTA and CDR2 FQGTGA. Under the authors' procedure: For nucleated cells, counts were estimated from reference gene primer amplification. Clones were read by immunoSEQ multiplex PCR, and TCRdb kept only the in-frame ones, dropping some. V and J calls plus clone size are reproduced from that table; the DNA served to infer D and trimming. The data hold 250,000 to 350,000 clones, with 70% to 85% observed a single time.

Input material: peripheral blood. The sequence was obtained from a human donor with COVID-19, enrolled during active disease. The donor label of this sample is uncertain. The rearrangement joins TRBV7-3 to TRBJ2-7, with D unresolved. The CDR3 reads CASSPGPSSYEQYF. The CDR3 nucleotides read TGTGCCAGCAGCCCCGGCCCTAGCTCCTACGAGCAGTACTTC.